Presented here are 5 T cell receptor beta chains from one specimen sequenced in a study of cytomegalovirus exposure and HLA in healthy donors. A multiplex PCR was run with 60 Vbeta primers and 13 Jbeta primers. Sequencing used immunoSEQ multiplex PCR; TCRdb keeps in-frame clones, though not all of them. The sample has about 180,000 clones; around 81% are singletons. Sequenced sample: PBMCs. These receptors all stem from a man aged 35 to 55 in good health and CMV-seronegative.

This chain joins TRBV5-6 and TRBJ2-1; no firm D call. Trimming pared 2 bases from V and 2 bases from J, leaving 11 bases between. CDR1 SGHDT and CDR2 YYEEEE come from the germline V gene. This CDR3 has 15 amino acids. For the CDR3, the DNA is TGTGCCAGCAGCTTAACTATCTCCACCTACAATGAGCAGTTCTTC. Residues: CASSLTISTYNEQFF.

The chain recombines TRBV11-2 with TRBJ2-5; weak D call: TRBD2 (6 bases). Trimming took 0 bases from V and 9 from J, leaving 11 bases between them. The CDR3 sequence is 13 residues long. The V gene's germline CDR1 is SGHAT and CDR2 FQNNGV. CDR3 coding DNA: TGTGCCAGCAGCTTAGATCGGGAGCGGGCCCAGTACTTC. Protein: CASSLDRERAQYF. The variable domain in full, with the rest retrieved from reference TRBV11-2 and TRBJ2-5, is EAGVAQSPRYKIIEKRQSVAFWCNPISGHATLYWYQQILGQGPKLLIQFQNNGVVDDSQLPKDRFSAERLKGVDSTLKIQPAKLEDSAVYLCASSLDRERAQYFGPGTRLLVL.

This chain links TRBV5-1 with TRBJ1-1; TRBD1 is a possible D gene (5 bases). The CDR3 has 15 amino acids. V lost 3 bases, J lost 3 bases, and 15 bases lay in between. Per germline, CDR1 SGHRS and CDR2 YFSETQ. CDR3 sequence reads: CASSWAGSRDTEAFF. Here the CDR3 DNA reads TGCGCCAGCAGCTGGGCAGGGTCAAGGGACACTGAAGCTTTCTTT.

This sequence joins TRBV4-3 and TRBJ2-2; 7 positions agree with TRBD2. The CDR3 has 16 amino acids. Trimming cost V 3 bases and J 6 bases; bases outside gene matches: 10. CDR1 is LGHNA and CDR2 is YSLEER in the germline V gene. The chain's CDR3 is CASSHVGGRAPGELFF. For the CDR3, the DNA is TGCGCCAGCAGCCATGTCGGGGGGAGGGCCCCCGGGGAGCTGTTTTTT.

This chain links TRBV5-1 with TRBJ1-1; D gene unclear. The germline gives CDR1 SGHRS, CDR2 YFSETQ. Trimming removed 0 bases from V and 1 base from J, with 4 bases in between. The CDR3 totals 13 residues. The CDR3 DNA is TGCGCCAGCAGCTTGGAAGCGAACACTGAAGCTTTCTTT. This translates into CASSLEANTEAFF.